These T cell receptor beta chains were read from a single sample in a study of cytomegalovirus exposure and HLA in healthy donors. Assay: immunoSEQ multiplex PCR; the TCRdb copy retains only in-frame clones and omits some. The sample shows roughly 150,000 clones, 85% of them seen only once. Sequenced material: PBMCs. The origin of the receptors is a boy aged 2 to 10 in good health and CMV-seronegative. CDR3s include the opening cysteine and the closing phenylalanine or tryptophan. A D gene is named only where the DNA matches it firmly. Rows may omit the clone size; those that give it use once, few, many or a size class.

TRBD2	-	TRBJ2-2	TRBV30	CACNQGLVGELFF	TGTGCCTGTAACCAAGGACTAGTGGGGGAGCTGTTTTTT
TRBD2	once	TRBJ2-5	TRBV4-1	CASSQEERGETQYF	TGCGCCAGCAGTCAAGAAGAGCGGGGGGAGACCCAGTACTTC
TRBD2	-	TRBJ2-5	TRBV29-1	CSVLGLAGGQETQYF	TGCAGCGTTTTAGGACTAGCGGGGGGGCAGGAGACCCAGTACTTC
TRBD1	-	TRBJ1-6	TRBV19	CASTGTANNSPLHF	TGTGCCAGTACCGGGACAGCGAATAATTCACCCCTCCACTTT
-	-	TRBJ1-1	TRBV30	CAWSSWAGPQPQNTEAFF	TGTGCCTGGAGTTCCTGGGCAGGGCCCCAACCCCAGAACACTGAAGCTTTCTTT
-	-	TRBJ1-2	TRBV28	CASSFVGDIGYWGYTF	TGTGCCAGCAGCTTTGTAGGGGACATTGGCTACTGGGGCTACACCTTC
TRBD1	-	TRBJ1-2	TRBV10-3	CAIGRQGPKDGYTF	TGTGCCATCGGCAGACAGGGGCCCAAAGATGGCTACACCTTC
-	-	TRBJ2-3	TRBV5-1	CASSESTDTQYF	TGCGCCAGCAGTGAGAGCACAGATACGCAGTATTTT
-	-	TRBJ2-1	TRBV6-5	CASSSTVGNEQFF	TGTGCCAGCAGTTCGACTGTCGGCAATGAGCAGTTCTTC
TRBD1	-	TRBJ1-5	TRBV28	CASTLSGGSQPQHF	TGTGCCAGCACCCTTTCAGGGGGAAGTCAGCCCCAGCATTTT
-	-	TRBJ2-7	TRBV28	CASSWGHLSSYEQYF	TGTGCCAGCAGTTGGGGACATCTGAGCTCCTACGAGCAGTACTTC
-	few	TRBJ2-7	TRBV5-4	CASSFQGSYEQYF	TGTGCCAGCAGCTTCCAGGGGTCCTACGAGCAGTACTTC
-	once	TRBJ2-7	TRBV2	CASSRLGTTPYEQYF	TGTGCCAGCAGCCGACTCGGCACAACCCCCTACGAGCAGTACTTC
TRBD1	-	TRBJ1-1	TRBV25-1	CASSEAGGTEAFF	TGTGCCAGCAGTGAAGCAGGGGGAACTGAAGCTTTCTTT
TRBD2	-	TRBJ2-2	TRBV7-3	CASSKVGGSGDTGELFF	TGTGCCAGCAGCAAAGTGGGCGGGAGCGGTGACACCGGGGAGCTGTTTTTT
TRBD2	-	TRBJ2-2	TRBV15	CATSRGGGKNTGELFF	TGTGCCACCAGCAGAGGGGGAGGGAAGAACACCGGGGAGCTGTTTTTT
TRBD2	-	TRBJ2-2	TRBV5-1	CASSSSLRLAGANTGELFF	TGCGCCAGCAGCTCCTCATTGAGACTAGCGGGGGCGAACACCGGGGAGCTGTTTTTT
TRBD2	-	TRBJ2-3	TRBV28	CASIRGSSGRKDTQYF	TGTGCCAGCATTCGAGGGTCTAGCGGGAGAAAAGATACGCAGTATTTT
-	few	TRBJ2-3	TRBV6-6	CASSGSARRADTQYF	TGTGCCAGCAGTGGATCGGCTAGAAGAGCAGATACGCAGTATTTT
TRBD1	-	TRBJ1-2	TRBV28	CASSFQQGWGYTF	TGTGCCAGCAGTTTCCAACAGGGGTGGGGCTACACCTTC
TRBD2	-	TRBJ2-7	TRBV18	CASSPPEGTSGSHGREQYF	TGTGCCAGCTCACCACCCGAAGGGACTAGCGGGAGTCACGGTCGCGAGCAGTACTTC
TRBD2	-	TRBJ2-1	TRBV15	CATSRDPTAGLGDEQFF	TGTGCCACCAGCAGAGATCCTACAGCGGGACTGGGAGATGAGCAGTTCTTC
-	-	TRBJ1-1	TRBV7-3	CASSLTARTEAFF	TGTGCCAGCAGCTTAACGGCCCGCACTGAAGCTTTCTTT
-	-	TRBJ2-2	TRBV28	CASSFPLAKNTGELFF	TGTGCCAGCAGTTTTCCGCTAGCGAAGAACACCGGGGAGCTGTTTTTT
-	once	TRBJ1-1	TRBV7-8	CASSSAEVRARNTEAFF	TGTGCCAGCAGCTCCGCCGAGGTCCGAGCGAGAAACACTGAAGCTTTCTTT
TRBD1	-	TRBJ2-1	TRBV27	CASMSRDRGYDEQFF	TGTGCCAGCATGTCCAGGGACAGGGGTTATGATGAGCAGTTCTTC
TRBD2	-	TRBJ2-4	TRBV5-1	CASRISGSDIQYF	TGCGCCAGCAGGATTAGCGGGAGTGACATTCAGTACTTC
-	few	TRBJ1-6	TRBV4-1	CASSQPSSYNSPLHF	TGCGCCAGCAGCCAACCCTCCTCCTATAATTCACCCCTCCACTTT
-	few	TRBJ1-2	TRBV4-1	CASSQEARQGGYGYTF	TGCGCCAGCAGCCAAGAAGCTCGTCAGGGAGGCTATGGCTACACCTTC